The 9 T cell receptor beta chains reported below all come from one sample, sequenced in a study of blood T cell repertoires in COVID-19. Assay: immunoSEQ multiplex PCR; the TCRdb copy retains only in-frame clones and omits some. The sample includes over 250,000 clones, around 90% of them seen just once. What was sequenced was PBMCs or T cells enriched from blood (not recorded which). These receptor sequences come from a woman in her 30s who had recovered from COVID-19.

A few counts support this clone. This chain joins TRBV6-5 and TRBJ2-4, with D possibly TRBD2 on 9 matching bases. The CDR3 runs 15 residues. Trimming pared 6 bases from V and 6 bases from J, leaving 18 bases between. The germline CDR1 and CDR2 sequences are MNHEY and SVGAGI. The CDR3 region has the DNA TGTGCCAGCAGCCAGGGGGCGCGGGAGGGAAACATTCAGTACTTC. Its protein is CASSQGAREGNIQYF.

This clone was found once. This rearrangement joins TRBV7-6 to TRBJ2-5, with a weak D call TRBD2 (5 bases). Trimming pared 2 bases from V and 5 bases from J, leaving 12 bases between. This CDR3 spans 14 amino acids. Looked up from germline, CDR1 is SGHVS and CDR2 is FNYEAQ. CDR3 residues: CASSLSGSFETQYF. The CDR3 DNA reads as TGTGCCAGCAGCTTATCGGGGAGTTTCGAGACCCAGTACTTC. The full variable domain, completed using reference TRBV7-6 and TRBJ2-5, is GAGVSQSPRYKVTKRGQDVALRCDPISGHVSLYWYRQALGQGPEFLTYFNYEAQQDKSGLPNDRFSAERPEGSISTLTIQRTEQRDSAMYRCASSLSGSFETQYFGPGTRLLVL.

The chain couples TRBV6-6 to TRBJ2-2; no definite D call. V was cut by 10 bases and J by 1 base, with 10 bases left in between. The CDR3 contains 13 residues. CDR1 MNHNY and CDR2 SVGAGI come from the germline V gene (reference sequence). For the CDR3, the DNA is TGTGCCACCTGGGCAGGGAACACCGGGGAGCTGTTTTTT. Translated: CATWAGNTGELFF.

The chain carries TRBV11-2 and TRBJ2-6, with D possibly matching TRBD1 (6 bases). Germline lookup yields CDR1 SGHAT and CDR2 FQNNGV. The ends were cut back, 2 bases at V and 2 bases at J, with 13 bases in the middle. This CDR3 comprises 17 residues. In DNA, the CDR3 is TGTGCCAGCAGCTTATACTCACAGGGAACTGGGGCCAACGTCCTGACTTTC. The encoded protein is CASSLYSQGTGANVLTF.

This sequence joins TRBV5-6 and TRBJ1-6; weak D call: TRBD1 (6 bases). V was pared by 0 bases and J by 9 bases, with 10 bases between. The germline V gene encodes CDR1 SGHDT and CDR2 YYEEEE. CDR3 length: 14 amino acids. CDR3 bases: TGTGCCAGCAGCTTGGCAGGGGCTGGTTCACCCCTCCACTTT. Protein product: CASSLAGAGSPLHF.

This clone was counted once. The gene calls are TRBV5-1 and TRBJ2-1; D is possibly TRBD1 (6 bases). CDR1 and CDR2 from the germline V gene are SGHRS and YFSETQ. Deletions cut 0 bases from V and 4 bases from J, with 11 bases between. The CDR3 is 15 amino acids. The CDR3 here is CASSLGGTYYNEQFF. CDR3 DNA: TGCGCCAGCAGCTTGGGGGGGACATATTACAATGAGCAGTTCTTC.

Only one count was recorded for this clone. The rearrangement joins TRBV28 to TRBJ2-1; the match to TRBD2 covers 12 bases. This CDR3 region has 18 residues. Germline V gives CDR1 MDHEN, CDR2 SYDVKM. V gave up 3 bases and J gave up 0 bases; unmatched junction bases: 6. DNA of the CDR3: TGTGCCAGCAGTTTGTTACCTAGCGGGAGGGGCTCCTACAATGAGCAGTTCTTC. Amino acids: CASSLLPSGRGSYNEQFF.

V and J are TRBV28 and TRBJ1-2, with TRBD1 as a possible D gene (5 bases). V dropped 5 bases and J dropped 4 bases, with 17 bases sitting between them. The CDR3 loop spans 15 amino acids. The germline V gene encodes CDR1 MDHEN and CDR2 SYDVKM. CDR3 region: CASSASSQGSYGYTF. In nucleotides, the CDR3 is TGTGCCAGCAGTGCCTCCTCTCAGGGATCCTATGGCTACACCTTC.

J is TRBJ2-3 and V is TRBV25-1, with 14 nucleotides matching TRBD2. This CDR3 is 15 amino acids long. Germline V gives CDR1 MGHDK, CDR2 SYGVNS. V lost 6 bases and J lost 3; bases outside the gene matches: 2. In DNA, the CDR3 is TGTGCCAGCAGCAGACTAGCGGGAGGGACAGATACGCAGTATTTT. It codes for CASSRLAGGTDTQYF.